The entry below gives a single TCR beta chain sequence along with its context. Which antigen it targets is not known. Compared with germline, one end of the junction differs, possibly owing to a read error. The sample is drawn from a study of blood T cell repertoires in COVID-19 (TCRdb year 2020). At the level of the whole study: The collaborator samples originated in the United States, Italy and Spain and spanned the acute and convalescent phases of COVID-19. The material from the prospective study consisted of cDNA or gDNA derived from T cells, B-cell-depleted T cells, or PBMCs. The dataset comprised deeply sampled blood TCRbeta repertoires from subjects exposed to, actively infected with, or recovered from COVID-19. The repertoires were released in a freely available public database meant as a resource for research on the immune response to SARS-CoV-2. The samples were drawn from the first 160 participants of the ongoing ImmuneRACE study and from over a thousand subjects provided by 6 global collaborators. Nearly every sample came with metadata listing a de-identified subject ID, COVID-19 status, age in years and sex. Where HLA class I and class II types were available, the types were taken from metadata supplied by the sample provider, not from assay-based typing. Study-wide findings and limitations: How much clinical and demographic metadata was included differed by source and by participant, and the metadata was provided uncurated.

In Seattle, one collaborating source enrolled patients while the infection was active and tracked those patients longitudinally over the course of disease. Collaborating institutions collected whole blood in K2EDTA tubes following their own protocols. For TCRbeta analysis, collaborator samples were shipped as frozen whole blood, as isolated PBMCs, or as DNA extracted from either sample type. Including cysteine and phenylalanine, the CDR3 has 11 amino acids. Only the CDR3 part of the read is kept: 33 bases, read in frame from the first base. From the germline V gene (reference sequence), CDR1 is SGHNT and CDR2 is YYREEE. TCRbeta CDR3 regions were amplified from genomic DNA by means of the immunoSEQ Assay, a bias-controlled multiplex PCR. The authors' analysis ran thus. The number of nucleated cells in each sample was estimated by amplification of reference gene primers within the assay. To quantify the absolute abundance of each unique TCRbeta CDR3 rearrangement, sequence reads were collapsed and filtered. For each sample, productive Simpson clonality was calculated by taking the square root of Simpson's diversity index across productive rearrangements. The table comes from immuneACCESS by way of TCRdb, which keeps in-frame sequences with V and J called. Part of the clones is missing from these tables; in studies checked, under half for an unresolved V gene and the rest for unknown reasons. That table supplies the V and J calls and clone size; D and trimming were determined from the DNA. The sample has about 220,000 clones on record, around four fifths of them singletons. The biggest ten clones account for 5.2% of the sample.

This clonotype was sampled from a woman between 65 and 79 years old with COVID-19, enrolled during active disease. The sample was peripheral blood. Recombination connected TRBV5-4 to TRBJ2-7; there is no confident call for the D gene. Here the CDR3 is given as CASSANYEQYF. The sequenced DNA: TGTGCCAGCAGCGCAAACTACGAACAGTACTTC.